The 12 T cell receptor beta chains below come from one sample, sequenced in a study of cytomegalovirus exposure and HLA in healthy donors. Sequencing used immunoSEQ multiplex PCR; TCRdb keeps in-frame clones, though not all of them. The sample lists 200,000 to 250,000 clones; approximately 88% were seen once. What was sequenced was PBMCs. Receptor source: a woman aged 25 to 39 in good health and CMV-seropositive.

In this sample, this clone turned up once. V usage is TRBV27 and J usage is TRBJ2-7; 7 bases are shared with TRBD2. V lost 5 bases and J lost 6; bases outside the gene matches: 13. The CDR3 is made up of 15 amino acids. Germline V gives CDR1 MNHEY, CDR2 SMNVEV (reference sequence). The CDR3 region has the DNA TGTGCCAGCAGTCCCCTGGGAGGGGAGGGAAGCGAGCAGTACTTC. It codes for CASSPLGGEGSEQYF.

The chain has TRBV30 and TRBJ1-3, with D possibly matching TRBD1 (5 bases). The length of the CDR3 is 12 residues. The V and J ends lost 6 bases and 2 bases respectively, with 8 bases between them. Germline V gene lookup returns CDR1 GTSNPN and CDR2 SVGIG (reference sequence). The CDR3 is CACRETGNTIYF. CDR3 coding DNA: TGTGCCTGCAGGGAAACTGGAAACACCATATATTTT.

The V call is TRBV14, the J call TRBJ2-1; D remains unclear. The CDR3 is made up of 11 amino acids. CDR1 is SGHDN, CDR2 FVKESK, per germline. V gave up 3 bases and J gave up 6 bases, with 3 bases separating them. The DNA of the CDR3 is TGTGCCAGCAGCCACTTCAATGAGCAGTTCTTC. Translated: CASSHFNEQFF.

V and J are TRBV27 and TRBJ1-2, with D perhaps matching TRBD1 (6 bases). CDR3 length: 16 amino acids. The germline V gene has CDR1 MNHEY and CDR2 SMNVEV (reference sequence). V was trimmed by 6 bases and J by 3 bases, leaving 20 bases between them. The CDR3 loop is CASSPAVGGYHYGYTF. CDR3 in DNA: TGTGCCAGCAGCCCAGCTGTAGGGGGTTATCACTATGGCTACACCTTC.

V is TRBV28 and J is TRBJ1-5, with 7 bases that match TRBD1. With V trimmed by 6 bases and J by 4 bases, 15 bases remained unmatched. This CDR3 is built from 17 residues. Germline assignment: CDR1 MDHEN and CDR2 SYDVKM. CDR3 amino acids: CASRHTGAARLNQPQHF. For the CDR3, the DNA is TGTGCCAGCAGACATACAGGGGCGGCAAGGCTTAATCAGCCCCAGCATTTT.

The chain is built from TRBV10-3 and TRBJ1-2; D uncertain. There are 15 residues in the CDR3. V was cut by 4 bases and J by 0 bases, with 12 bases left in between. CDR1 and CDR2 from the germline V gene are ENHRY and SYGVKD. CDR3: CAISVSELTNYGYTF. Written as DNA, the CDR3 is TGTGCCATCAGTGTTTCGGAACTAACTAACTATGGCTACACCTTC.

This rearrangement joins TRBV18 to TRBJ1-2; no clear D. The CDR3 covers 13 residues. V was trimmed by 0 bases and J by 7 bases, leaving 9 bases between them. Per germline, CDR1 KGHSH and CDR2 LQKENI. CDR3 in amino acids: CASSPPRRGGYTF. The CDR3 DNA is TGTGCCAGCTCACCACCTCGCCGAGGTGGCTACACCTTC.

CDR3 sequence: CASSKQRAYEQYF. Written as DNA, the CDR3 is TGTGCCAGTAGTAAGCAACGGGCCTACGAGCAGTACTTC. This chain links TRBV19 with TRBJ2-7; D not resolved. Trimming took off 4 bases at V and 2 bases at J, with 9 bases between the two ends. From germline, CDR1 is LNHDA and CDR2 SQIVND (reference sequence). The CDR3 consists of 13 residues.

This rearrangement joins TRBV6-6 to TRBJ2-3, with D tentatively TRBD1 (6 bases). V lost 7 bases to trimming and J lost 0 bases, with 14 bases between them. The CDR3 is made up of 15 amino acids. Germline V gene sequence: CDR1 MNHNY, CDR2 SVGAGI (reference sequence). Here the CDR3 reads CASNPPGASTDTQYF. The CDR3 DNA reads TGTGCCAGCAACCCGCCAGGGGCGAGCACAGATACGCAGTATTTT.

The rearrangement links TRBV5-1 to TRBJ2-3; D tentatively reads TRBD1 or TRBD2 (6 bases each). Looked up from germline, CDR1 is SGHRS and CDR2 is YFSETQ. Trimming cost V 2 bases and J 3 bases, with 13 bases left between them. The CDR3 is 15 residues long. CDR3 DNA: TGCGCCAGCAGCTTAGTAACAGGGAGGACAGATACGCAGTATTTT. This translates into CASSLVTGRTDTQYF.

The rearrangement uses TRBV7-9 and TRBJ1-2, with unresolved D. Germline V CDR1 and CDR2: SEHNR, FQNEAQ (reference sequence). Trimming removed 8 bases from V and 0 bases from J, with 16 bases in between. There are 15 residues in the CDR3. Here the CDR3 reads CASRPEEFPNYGYTF. The CDR3 DNA reads as TGTGCCAGCCGACCGGAGGAGTTTCCTAACTATGGCTACACCTTC. The whole variable domain, remainder taken from reference TRBV7-9 and TRBJ1-2, is DTGVSQNPRHKITKRGQNVTFRCDPISEHNRLYWYRQTLGQGPEFLTYFQNEAQLEKSRLLSDRFSAERPKGSFSTLEIQRTEQGDSAMYLCASRPEEFPNYGYTFGSGTRLTVV.

The chain joins TRBV5-1 to TRBJ2-7; tentatively, D is TRBD1 (5 bases). Germline V lookup: CDR1 SGHRS, CDR2 YFSETQ. The CDR3 contains 13 residues. Trimming removed 3 bases at V and 5 bases at J, with 12 bases between. CDR3 bases: TGCGCCAGCAGCTCCCAGGGAACTGACGAGCAGTACTTC. This encodes CASSSQGTDEQYF.